Shown below are 18 T cell receptor beta chains from a single sample sequenced in a study of CXCR3-negative and CXCR3-positive naive CD8 T cells. Preparation of TRB cDNA libraries relied on 5' RACE carrying UMI labels. TCRdb reprocessed the 5' RACE reads and stores each CDR3 protein as one record, lacking DNA. Its clone listing holds fewer than 80,000 distinct CDR3 sequences. Sequencing input: naive CXCR3- CD8+ T cells from blood. This sample's subset: CD45RO-CCR7+CD27+CD95- naive CD8+ T cells lacking CXCR3 (TNR3-). Every receptor here comes from a human donor in good health. Some clones in this sample may be carry-over from other donors' samples.

Here the CDR3 reads CSVLGAGAGELFF. The chain uses TRBV29-1 and TRBJ2-2; no DNA is available, so the TRBD1 call from TCRdb remains unchecked. The CDR3 extends over 13 amino acids. Germline lookup yields CDR1 SQVTM and CDR2 ANQGSEA.

The rearrangement joins TRBV6-4 to TRBJ2-1; TCRdb's D call of TRBD2 is untestable without DNA. The CDR3 sequence is 16 residues long. Per the germline V gene, CDR1 is MRHNA and CDR2 is SNTAGT. The CDR3 reads CASSTGTQGTYNEQFF.

This chain joins TRBV27 and TRBJ2-7; the D gene TCRdb calls, TRBD1, cannot be checked with no DNA. CDR1 and CDR2 from the germline V gene are MNHEY and SMNVEV (reference sequence). The CDR3 spans 13 residues. CDR3 sequence reads: CASSWGTGYEQYF.

The chain employs TRBV12-3 or TRBV12-4 and TRBJ2-5. The CDR3 consists of 12 residues. The CDR3 here is CASSLGAETQYF.

This chain uses TRBV7-9 with TRBJ1-2; TCRdb selects TRBD1, and the lack of DNA leaves this call unchecked. The CDR3 spans 15 residues. In germline, CDR1 is SEHNR, CDR2 FQNEAQ (reference sequence). The CDR3 loop reads CASRSPGQQNYGYTF. The variable domain in full, completed from reference TRBV7-9 and TRBJ1-2, reads DTGVSQNPRHKITKRGQNVTFRCDPISEHNRLYWYRQTLGQGPEFLTYFQNEAQLEKSRLLSDRFSAERPKGSFSTLEIQRTEQGDSAMYLCASRSPGQQNYGYTFGSGTRLTVV.

The chain couples TRBV6-6 to TRBJ2-3; lacking DNA, the TRBD2 call made by TCRdb goes unchecked. The CDR3 is 16 amino acids. In germline, CDR1 is MNHNY, CDR2 SVGAGI (reference sequence). This chain's CDR3 is CASRATGTSDTDTQYF.

The chain joins TRBV28 to TRBJ2-7; the D call of TRBD1 rests on TCRdb alone, since no DNA is present to check it. The V gene's germline CDR1 is MDHEN and CDR2 SYDVKM. CDR3 length equals 12 residues. The CDR3 sequence is CASSWGAFEQYF.

The chain employs TRBV29-1 and TRBJ2-1; TCRdb's D call of TRBD2 is untestable without DNA. CDR1 SQVTM and CDR2 ANQGSEA come from the germline V gene. This CDR3 is 13 amino acids long. The CDR3 loop is CSAIAGDYNEQFF.

Here the CDR3 reads CASSQERGLGGGHGDTQYF. This rearrangement joins TRBV4-3 to TRBJ2-3; there is no DNA to check the TCRdb D call of TRBD1. The germline gives CDR1 LGHNA, CDR2 YSLEER. The length of the CDR3 is 19 residues.

This chain uses TRBV6-5 with TRBJ1-1; no DNA is available, so the TRBD1 call from TCRdb remains unchecked. The germline V gene has CDR1 MNHEY and CDR2 SVGAGI. CDR3 length equals 15 residues. This CDR3 is CASSYYRPGDTEAFF.

The CDR3 loop is CASSLGWSYEQYF. V gene TRBV7-6 combines with J gene TRBJ2-7. Germline CDR1 SGHVS, CDR2 FNYEAQ. This CDR3 has 13 amino acids.

The V and J genes are TRBV6-6 and TRBJ2-5; the TCRdb D gene call, TRBD1, has no DNA to confirm it. Germline CDR1 and CDR2: MNHNY and SVGAGI (reference sequence). The CDR3 runs to 14 residues. CDR3 residues: CASSYPGAGETQYF.

This CDR3 reads CASADSSYEQYF. The chain recombines TRBV27 with TRBJ2-7. The CDR3 loop spans 12 amino acids. Looked up from germline, CDR1 is MNHEY and CDR2 is SMNVEV (reference sequence).

J is TRBJ2-7 and V is TRBV25-1; TCRdb proposes TRBD1, but this gene call is untestable without DNA. From germline, CDR1 is MGHDK and CDR2 SYGVNS. The CDR3 extends over 14 amino acids. The CDR3 sequence: CASSVGTGDYEQYF.

The chain couples TRBV7-6 to TRBJ2-5; TCRdb gives TRBD1 as the D gene, but with no DNA this cannot be confirmed. This CDR3 comprises 18 residues. Per germline, CDR1 SGHVS and CDR2 FNYEAQ. The CDR3 region is CASSSTTLSGSLEETQYF.

The chain recombines TRBV29-1 with TRBJ1-2; there is no DNA to check the TCRdb D call of TRBD1. From germline, CDR1 is SQVTM and CDR2 ANQGSEA. The CDR3 length is 14 residues. The CDR3 sequence is CSVGDRGGYYGYTF.

V gene TRBV2 combines with J gene TRBJ1-2. The length of the CDR3 is 16 residues. Germline V CDR1 and CDR2: SNHLY, FYNNEI. CDR3 amino acids: CASRDYDFSPMYGYTF.

The chain couples TRBV18 to TRBJ2-7; TCRdb names TRBD1, which stays unverified in the absence of DNA. Germline V gives CDR1 KGHSH, CDR2 LQKENI. The CDR3 totals 15 residues. CDR3 region: CASSPEQGAPYEQYF. Full variable domain (missing parts from reference TRBV18 and TRBJ2-7): NAGVMQNPRHLVRRRGQEARLRCSPMKGHSHVYWYRQLPEEGLKFMVYLQKENIIDESGMPKERFSAEFPKEGPSILRIQQVVRGDSAAYFCASSPEQGAPYEQYFGPGTRLTVT.